This T cell receptor (beta chain) came from a study of blood T cell repertoires in COVID-19. Turning to the study itself: The origin of the acute and convalescent COVID-19 samples was the United States, Italy and Spain.

V was cut by 6 bases and J by 4 bases, with 16 bases left in between. This CDR3 has 14 residues. CDR1 SGDLS and CDR2 YYNGEE come from the germline V gene. The Seattle patients, enrolled during active infection, were followed longitudinally. Methods used by the authors: It was from reference gene primer amplification that nucleated cell counts were estimated. This table comes from immunoSEQ multiplex PCR, and its TCRdb copy is limited to in-frame clones, with some not included. V, J and clone size were drawn from that table, and D and trimming were deduced from the DNA. The top ten hold over 7% of the sample, which has around 220,000 clones, approximately 78% seen once. This clone showed up just once.

The sample comprised peripheral blood. This chain joins TRBV9 and TRBJ1-2; a weak D match, TRBD1 (5 bases). The source is an elderly woman with COVID-19, enrolled during active disease. The CDR3 protein is CASKRRGPGYGYTF. The CDR3 DNA reads TGTGCCAGCAAGAGGAGGGGCCCCGGCTATGGCTACACCTTC. Full variable domain (outside the CDR3, taken from reference TRBV9 and TRBJ1-2): DSGVTQTPKHLITATGQRVTLRCSPRSGDLSVYWYQQSLDQGLQFLIQYYNGEERAKGNILERFSAQQFPDLHSELNLSSLELGDSALYFCASKRRGPGYGYTFGSGTRLTVV.